A single TCR beta chain is shown here with its context. Its specific antigen is unknown. Base qualities are not provided; no much larger clone lies one nucleotide away. This entry is derived from a study of cutaneous CD30+ T cell lymphoproliferative disorder and hepatitis E (dated by TCRdb to the late 2010s). The library came from the immunoSEQ multiplex PCR assay. TCRdb limited this immuneACCESS table to in-frame rearrangements with V and J called. A share of clones is missing; checked studies link under half to unresolved V genes, and the rest is unexplained. Recorded for this sample are more than 6,500 clones; about three quarters of them occurred a single time. The leading ten clones occupy approximately 1.2% of the sample. Per the germline V gene (reference sequence), MNHNY is the CDR1 and SVGAGI is the CDR2. There are 13 amino acids in the CDR3, from cysteine to phenylalanine inclusive. CDR3 DNA only is kept here, 39 bases in frame from base 1. V is shortened by 5 bases, J by 4 bases, and the region joining them spans 11 bases.

The TCR sequence derives from a human donor with a cutaneous T cell lymphoproliferative disorder associated with hepatitis E virus. The rearranged chain carries TRBV6-6 and TRBJ2-5; the D region may be TRBD1 or TRBD2, each matching 5 bases equally. The sequenced sample was blood. The CDR3 reads CASSPRDGETQYF. In nucleotides, the sequence is TGTGCCAGCAGTCCCAGGGACGGAGAGACCCAGTACTTC.